The source of this T cell receptor (beta chain) is a study of prognosis after radiotherapy for stage I lung cancer. Study summary: Distant metastases were recorded in a few patients after radiotherapy, at a median of around seven months, and no significant progression was recorded in around 14.

Germline-derived CDR1 and CDR2 are DFQATT and SNEGSKA (reference sequence). This CDR3 contains 15 residues. Losses at the gene ends were 6 bases for V and 10 bases for J; bases not matched to a gene: 11. Two-round multiplex PCR, the amplification method, yielded TCR beta CDR3 from genomic DNA. Each TRBV and TRBJ gene had its own primer in the first PCR round. TCRdb reprocessed the multiplex PCR reads via MiXCR and lists one record per CDR3 protein. The table lists more than 12,000 distinct CDR3 sequences, around 33% of them singletons. CT and PET/CT found no node involvement in any patient, and none had received chemotherapy or radiotherapy before or had other malignancies. To note about this clonotype: The likely explanation is a read error, given a far larger clone one base away.

The clonotype originates from a donor over 45 with non-small cell lung cancer. The specimen was PBMCs, collected before or after stereotactic body radiation therapy (not recorded which). This chain uses TRBV20-1 with TRBJ2-1; 14 bases line up with TRBD2. The CDR3 DNA sequence: TGCAGTGCAGCCACCGGGACTAGCGGGGGAAACGAGCAGTTCTTC. The encoded protein is CSAATGTSGGNEQFF.